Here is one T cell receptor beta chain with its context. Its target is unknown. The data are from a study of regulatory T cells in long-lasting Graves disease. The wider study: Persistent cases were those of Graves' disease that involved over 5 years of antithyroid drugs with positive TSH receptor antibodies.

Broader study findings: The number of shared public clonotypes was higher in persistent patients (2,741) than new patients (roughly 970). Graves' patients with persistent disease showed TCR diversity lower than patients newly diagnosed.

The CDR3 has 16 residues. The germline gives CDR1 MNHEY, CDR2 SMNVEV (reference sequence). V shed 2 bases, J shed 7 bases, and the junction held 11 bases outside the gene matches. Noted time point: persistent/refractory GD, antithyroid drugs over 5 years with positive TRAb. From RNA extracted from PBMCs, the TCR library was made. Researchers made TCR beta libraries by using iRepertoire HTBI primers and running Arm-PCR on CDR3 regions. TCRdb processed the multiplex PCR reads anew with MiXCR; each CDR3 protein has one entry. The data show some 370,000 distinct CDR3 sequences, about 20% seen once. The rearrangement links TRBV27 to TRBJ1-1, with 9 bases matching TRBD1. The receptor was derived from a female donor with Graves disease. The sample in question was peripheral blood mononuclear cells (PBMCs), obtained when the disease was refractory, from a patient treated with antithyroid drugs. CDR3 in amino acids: CASSLHPDRGILEAFF. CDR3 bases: TGTGCCAGCAGTTTACACCCTGACAGGGGGATCCTTGAAGCTTTCTTT.